The rows below give T cell receptor beta chains drawn from one sample of a study of response to subunit inactivated influenza vaccine. TCRdb itself ran the RT-PCR reads through MiXCR, one entry per CDR3 protein. This sample has about 540,000 distinct CDR3 sequences, with approximately 20% found just once. The data also belong to a second study, concerning T cells expressing NK-cell markers.

The specimen was CD4+ T cells sorted from PBMCs, collected 12 days after vaccination. These receptors were taken from a man aged 45-60 years who received an inactivated influenza vaccine. The CDR3 runs from the conserved cysteine through the conserved F or W. The order of the fields is D gene, clone size, J gene, V gene, CDR3 protein, CDR3 DNA. A D gene is named only where the DNA matches it firmly. For some rows the clone size is stated as once, few or many, or as a class when expanded; others skip it.

NA,few,TRBJ1-1,TRBV2,CASSDRLNTEAFF,TGTGCCAGCAGTGACAGATTGAACACTGAAGCTTTCTTT
TRBD1,few,TRBJ2-5,TRBV7-7,CASSLYTGGGQTQYF,TGTGCCAGCAGCTTATATACAGGGGGCGGGCAGACCCAGTACTTC
TRBD1,once,TRBJ2-7,TRBV7-2,CASSFAQGAREQYF,TGTGCCAGCAGCTTCGCGCAGGGGGCGCGGGAGCAGTACTTC
NA,NA,TRBJ2-2,TRBV4-3,CASSYGPGELFF,TGCGCCAGCAGCTACGGCCCCGGGGAGCTGTTTTTT
TRBD1,NA,TRBJ2-3,TRBV20-1,CSALRGQGAVDTQYF,TGCAGTGCTCTCCGGGGGCAGGGGGCTGTAGATACGCAGTATTTT
NA,few,TRBJ1-1,TRBV12-3/TRBV12-4,CASSFKEPGTEAFF,TGTGCCAGCAGTTTTAAGGAACCTGGCACTGAAGCTTTCTTT
TRBD1,NA,TRBJ2-1,TRBV30,CASGTGALSSSYNEQFF,TGTGCCTCCGGGACAGGGGCCCTTTCGTCGTCCTACAATGAGCAGTTCTTC
NA,NA,TRBJ2-7,TRBV7-4,CASSFCSGYEQYF,TGTGCCAGCAGCTTCTGCAGCGGGTACGAGCAGTACTTC
NA,NA,TRBJ2-5,TRBV6-2/TRBV6-3,CASRTGGKTQYF,TGTGCCAGCAGAACTGGGGGTAAGACCCAGTACTTC
TRBD1,NA,TRBJ2-2,TRBV6-5,CAGSYSIQRRDRNTGELFF,TGTGCCGGCAGTTACTCGATTCAGCGCCGGGACAGGAACACCGGGGAGCTGTTTTTT
NA,NA,TRBJ2-7,TRBV20-1,CSAKDLDYEQYF,TGCAGTGCTAAGGACTTAGACTACGAGCAGTACTTC
TRBD2,NA,TRBJ2-7,TRBV20-1,CSAHHLAGPLQSPSYEQYF,TGCAGTGCCCACCACCTAGCGGGGCCCCTCCAGTCCCCCTCCTACGAGCAGTACTTC
TRBD2,NA,TRBJ2-1,TRBV18,CASSQLGSGSYNEQFF,TGTGCCAGCTCGCAACTGGGTAGCGGGAGTTACAATGAGCAGTTCTTC
NA,NA,TRBJ2-7,TRBV10-3,CAIRETGEDEQYF,TGTGCCATCAGGGAAACGGGGGAGGACGAGCAGTACTTC
NA,NA,TRBJ1-1,TRBV20-1,CSARGGGPNTEAFF,TGCAGTGCTAGAGGTGGGGGTCCTAACACTGAAGCTTTCTTT
NA,NA,TRBJ2-2,TRBV11-3,CASSPLSTNTGELFF,TGTGCCAGCAGCCCCCTCTCTACGAACACCGGGGAGCTGTTTTTT
TRBD1,NA,TRBJ1-2,TRBV18,CASSPRRDRVDLWYGYTF,TGTGCCAGCTCACCACGCCGGGACAGGGTCGATCTCTGGTATGGCTACACCTTC
TRBD2,NA,TRBJ2-1,TRBV29-1,CSVEVIAGYYNEQFF,TGCAGCGTTGAGGTTATAGCGGGGTATTACAATGAGCAGTTCTTC
NA,NA,TRBJ2-7,TRBV6-5,CASSYSSGGPSEQYF,TGTGCCAGCAGTTACTCCTCGGGGGGCCCCTCCGAGCAGTACTTC
TRBD2,NA,TRBJ2-3,TRBV5-1,CASSLGAGGYTDTQYF,TGCGCCAGCAGCTTGGGGGCGGGAGGTTACACAGATACGCAGTATTTT
TRBD1,few,TRBJ1-5,TRBV20-1,CSARTGTGKNQPQHF,TGCAGTGCTAGAACCGGGACAGGGAAGAATCAGCCCCAGCATTTT
TRBD1,few,TRBJ2-5,TRBV9,CASSVDPGQGETQYF,TGTGCCAGCAGCGTAGACCCGGGACAGGGAGAGACCCAGTACTTC
NA,few,TRBJ2-1,TRBV20-1,CSARVRRDREGTFF,TGCAGTGCTAGAGTCCGTCGAGACAGGGAGGGTACGTTCTTC
TRBD2,NA,TRBJ2-7,TRBV18,CASSPASGSYEQYF,TGTGCCAGCTCACCGGCTAGCGGGAGCTACGAGCAGTACTTC
TRBD1,few,TRBJ1-3,TRBV4-3,CASSQEGQGGNTIYF,TGCGCCAGCAGCCAAGAGGGACAGGGGGGAAACACCATATATTTT
NA,NA,TRBJ2-5,TRBV27,CASSLSRSGAFPQYF,TGTGCCAGCAGTTTATCGCGTTCGGGTGCCTTTCCCCAGTACTTC
TRBD1,NA,TRBJ2-7,TRBV12-3/TRBV12-4,CASSPGTGKYEQYF,TGTGCCAGCAGTCCCGGGACAGGGAAGTACGAGCAGTACTTC
NA,few,TRBJ1-2,TRBV28,CASSLPGNYGYTF,TGTGCCAGCAGTTTGCCTGGGAACTATGGCTACACCTTC
NA,once,TRBJ2-3,TRBV10-3,CAISESMGVGDTQYF,TGTGCCATCAGTGAGTCTATGGGGGTTGGAGATACGCAGTATTTT
TRBD1,NA,TRBJ1-1,TRBV20-1,CSAIQGAPSAEAFF,TGCAGTGCTATACAGGGGGCCCCGAGCGCTGAAGCTTTCTTT
TRBD1,NA,TRBJ2-2,TRBV4-1,CASRSGTGGSGELFF,TGCGCCAGCAGATCCGGGACAGGGGGTTCGGGGGAGCTGTTTTTT
NA,many,TRBJ2-5,TRBV7-9,CASSSRTAQETQYF,TGTGCCAGCAGCTCCCGGACAGCACAAGAGACCCAGTACTTC
NA,few,TRBJ2-1,TRBV7-9,CASSLGRYLHEQFF,TGTGCCAGCAGCTTAGGCCGGTACCTCCATGAGCAGTTCTTC
NA,once,TRBJ2-3,TRBV10-3,CAIEPSRGDTQYF,TGTGCCATCGAGCCTAGCAGGGGAGATACGCAGTATTTT
NA,NA,TRBJ2-7,TRBV5-1,CASSSTGTSGEQYF,TGCGCCAGCAGCTCAACCGGGACCTCGGGGGAGCAGTACTTC
NA,NA,TRBJ2-3,TRBV7-6,CASSPQGSPDTQYF,TGTGCCAGCAGCCCGCAGGGTTCGCCAGATACGCAGTATTTT
NA,NA,TRBJ1-2,TRBV20-1,CSARDQRRGADYGYTF,TGCAGTGCTAGAGATCAACGACGGGGCGCGGACTATGGCTACACCTTC
TRBD2,NA,TRBJ2-7,TRBV10-3,CAITKDSGSSYEQYF,TGTGCCATCACTAAGGATAGCGGGAGCTCCTACGAGCAGTACTTC
NA,NA,TRBJ2-5,TRBV4-2,CASSQESRAQETQYF,TGTGCCAGCAGCCAAGAAAGTCGGGCCCAAGAGACCCAGTACTTC
TRBD2,NA,TRBJ2-2,TRBV5-6,CASSFRLAGNTGELFF,TGTGCCAGCAGCTTCCGGCTAGCGGGGAACACCGGGGAGCTGTTTTTT
TRBD1,NA,TRBJ1-2,TRBV6-1,CASSELGQGAYGYTF,TGTGCCAGCAGTGAATTGGGACAGGGGGCCTATGGCTACACCTTC
NA,many,TRBJ1-6,TRBV12-3/TRBV12-4,CASSDEGSSPLHF,TGTGCCAGCAGTGACGAAGGGAGTTCACCCCTCCACTTT
NA,NA,TRBJ1-1,TRBV24-1,CATHDGVGYRMNTEAFF,TGTGCCACGCACGACGGTGTAGGATATCGGATGAACACTGAAGCTTTCTTT
TRBD2,few,TRBJ2-3,TRBV20-1,CSAHRAGGTDTQYF,TGCAGTGCTCACAGAGCGGGGGGCACAGATACGCAGTATTTT
NA,NA,TRBJ2-6,TRBV11-1,CASSFGSRMRSGANVLTF,TGTGCCAGCAGCTTTGGAAGTCGGATGCGCTCTGGGGCCAACGTCCTGACTTTC
TRBD2,NA,TRBJ2-1,TRBV20-1,CSARDLTSGNGYNEQFF,TGCAGTGCTAGAGATCTAACTAGCGGGAATGGGTACAATGAGCAGTTCTTC
TRBD1,few,TRBJ2-7,TRBV29-1,CSVLAWDRATYEQYF,TGCAGCGTCCTGGCGTGGGACAGGGCCACCTACGAGCAGTACTTC
TRBD2,few,TRBJ2-1,TRBV11-2,CASSLGTSGGAVYNEQFF,TGTGCCAGCAGCTTAGGGACTAGCGGGGGGGCGGTATACAATGAGCAGTTCTTC
TRBD1,few,TRBJ1-1,TRBV6-2/TRBV6-3,CASTGAKGQGAVRTEAFF,TGTGCCAGCACTGGGGCGAAAGGACAGGGGGCGGTAAGGACTGAAGCTTTCTTT
NA,many,TRBJ1-5,TRBV25-1,CASSDYRDNQPQHF,TGTGCCAGCAGTGATTACCGGGACAATCAGCCCCAGCATTTT
TRBD1,NA,TRBJ2-2,TRBV7-9,CASSEGQSTGELFF,TGTGCCAGCAGCGAGGGACAGTCCACCGGGGAGCTGTTTTTT
NA,few,TRBJ2-1,TRBV4-1,CASSHLAGAYNEQFF,TGCGCCAGCAGCCACTTGGCCGGAGCCTACAATGAGCAGTTCTTC
NA,many,TRBJ2-7,TRBV20-1,CSARSGSGAYEQYF,TGCAGTGCTAGATCCGGTAGCGGAGCCTACGAGCAGTACTTC
NA,few,TRBJ2-3,TRBV3-1,CASSQGGGEGTDTQYF,TGTGCCAGCAGCCAAGGGGGTGGTGAGGGCACAGATACGCAGTATTTT
NA,few,TRBJ1-4,TRBV5-8,CASSLGRGWEKLFF,TGTGCCAGCAGCTTGGGGCGGGGCTGGGAAAAACTGTTTTTT